This T cell receptor (beta chain) appears in the sequencing data of a study of CD4 T cells in relation to SARS-CoV-2 and coronaviruses. Study at large: The HLA restriction of the shared crossreactive spike epitopes was mapped.

Study-level points and caveats: Crossreactivity was assessed only for spike protein, not other viral proteins.

Only in-frame clones appear in the TCRdb table, and some are missing; sequencing was by immunoSEQ multiplex PCR. The profile shows 41,000 or so clones, about four fifths of them singletons. For this clone: Its antigen is currently unknown.

More than 7.5 x 10^4 naive or memory CD4+ cells were cultured with CEF peptides for more than nine days. V lost 4 bases, J lost 5 bases, and 14 bases lay in between. The CDR3 spans 14 residues. The germline V gene has CDR1 LNHDA and CDR2 SQIVND (reference sequence). This chain uses TRBV19 with TRBJ1-2, with D possibly matching TRBD1 (5 bases). The receptor comes from an adult with COVID-19. Sequencing was carried out using naive CD4+ T cells from PBMCs, cultured in vitro. The subset was: naive CD4+ T cells isolated by negative enrichment. The DNA for the CDR3 is TGTGCCAGTAGTACTGGACACCGACGGTATGGCTACACCTTC. This sequence encodes CASSTGHRRYGYTF. Drawing the rest from reference TRBV19 and TRBJ1-2, the complete variable domain is DGGITQSPKYLFRKEGQNVTLSCEQNLNHDAMYWYRQDPGQGLRLIYYSQIVNDFQKGDIAEGYSVSREKKESFPLTVTSAQKNPTAFYLCASSTGHRRYGYTFGSGTRLTVV.